This TCR beta chain was identified during a study of T cells in Graves' hyperthyroidism and ophthalmopathy. Regions amplified from RNA transcripts were the TCR beta CDR3 regions. A set of HTBI primers served as the primers for a first-round RT-PCR of the TCR CDR3. TCRdb used MiXCR to reprocess the multiplex PCR reads, holding one entry per CDR3 protein. In the table there are around 350,000 distinct CDR3 sequences, 13% of which are singletons. This clonotype turned up a few times. J gave up 8 bases and V 0 bases, and 1 base lay outside the gene matches. CDR3 length: 14 residues. Germline CDR1 KGHSH, CDR2 LQKENI.

What was sequenced was blood. The V call is TRBV18, the J call TRBJ1-3, with 10 bases matching TRBD1. This sequence was found in a young woman with Graves' hyperthyroidism. The CDR3 here is CASSPPGQGHTIYF. CDR3 sequence (DNA): TGTGCCAGCTCACCACCGGGACAGGGGCACACCATATATTTT.